This is a list of T cell receptor beta chains from one sample in a study of response to subunit inactivated influenza vaccine. Using its own MiXCR run on the RT-PCR reads, TCRdb lists one record per CDR3 protein. The sample lists roughly 700,000 distinct CDR3 sequences, 15% to 19% seen once, with about 9.9% in the top ten. The source material was PBMCs from blood, sampled about 12 days after vaccination. Every receptor here comes from a man aged 45-65 years who received an inactivated influenza vaccine. Both conserved end residues are part of each CDR3. D genes are given only for firm matches. Clone size is not always given. Where it is, it says once, few, many or a class for expanded clones.

V,size,J,D,CDR3,DNA
TRBV15,NA,TRBJ1-5,NA,CATSRVRQGNQPQHF,TGTGCCACCAGCAGGGTTCGACAGGGCAATCAGCCCCAGCATTTT
TRBV5-1,few,TRBJ1-1,NA,CASRGENTEAFF,TGCGCCAGCAGGGGGGAGAACACTGAAGCTTTCTTT
TRBV6-5,NA,TRBJ2-1,TRBD2,CASSSPGLANNEQFF,TGTGCCAGCAGTTCTCCGGGACTAGCGAACAATGAGCAGTTCTTC
TRBV20-1,NA,TRBJ2-1,TRBD2,CSAMTSGRTGEQFF,TGCAGTGCAATGACTAGCGGGAGGACTGGGGAGCAGTTCTTC
TRBV6-5,NA,TRBJ2-5,TRBD2,CASSYSALAGGPETQYF,TGTGCCAGCAGTTACTCGGCTCTAGCGGGGGGGCCAGAGACCCAGTACTTC
TRBV6-4,few,TRBJ2-3,NA,CASSARPDMDTQYF,TGTGCCAGCAGTGCCCGACCAGACATGGATACGCAGTATTTT
TRBV7-2,NA,TRBJ1-4,NA,CASRLAGVREKLFF,TGTGCCAGCAGATTAGCAGGGGTGAGGGAAAAACTGTTTTTT
TRBV25-1,few,TRBJ1-1,NA,CASSETTRLGTEAFF,TGTGCCAGCAGTGAAACTACCAGGTTGGGCACTGAAGCTTTCTTT
TRBV5-5,many,TRBJ2-7,NA,CASSPQGSRYEQYF,TGTGCCAGCAGCCCGCAGGGGAGTAGGTACGAGCAGTACTTC
TRBV20-1,few,TRBJ2-2,NA,CSAGGGEVRTGELFF,TGCAGTGCTGGAGGGGGTGAAGTTCGCACCGGGGAGCTGTTTTTT
TRBV4-2,few,TRBJ1-5,NA,CASSQKTDQPQHF,TGTGCCAGCAGCCAGAAGACAGATCAGCCCCAGCATTTT
TRBV10-3,once,TRBJ1-5,NA,CAISETGTAQPQHF,TGTGCCATCAGTGAGACAGGGACTGCTCAGCCCCAGCATTTT
TRBV4-2,few,TRBJ2-1,NA,CASSQDYTGYHLSNEQFF,TGTGCCAGCAGCCAAGATTATACGGGGTACCACCTCAGCAATGAGCAGTTCTTC
TRBV18,few,TRBJ1-2,TRBD1,CASSPQTGGASEGYTF,TGTGCCAGCTCACCTCAGACAGGGGGCGCATCGGAAGGCTACACCTTC
TRBV6-2/TRBV6-3,NA,TRBJ2-1,TRBD2,CASSFYSSGGASNEQFF,TGTGCCAGCAGTTTTTACTCTAGCGGGGGGGCCAGCAATGAGCAGTTCTTC
TRBV5-1,few,TRBJ2-5,NA,CASSSNTNTQETQYF,TGCGCCAGCAGCTCGAATACCAACACGCAAGAGACCCAGTACTTC
TRBV5-1,few,TRBJ2-3,NA,CASREEGQTVTDTQYF,TGCGCCAGCAGGGAGGAAGGACAGACTGTAACAGATACGCAGTATTTT
TRBV7-2,NA,TRBJ2-7,TRBD2,CASSLVPSGEFQQYF,TGTGCCAGCAGCTTAGTGCCTAGCGGGGAGTTTCAGCAGTACTTC
TRBV11-2,few,TRBJ2-1,NA,CASSLAYLDEQFF,TGTGCCAGCAGCTTAGCATACCTCGATGAGCAGTTCTTC
TRBV19,NA,TRBJ1-2,TRBD1,CASSIVGQGARGRYGYTF,TGTGCCAGTAGTATAGTTGGACAGGGGGCGAGAGGACGCTATGGCTACACCTTC
TRBV21-1,few,TRBJ1-3,NA,CASSKARNGGNTIYF,TGTGCCAGCAGCAAAGCAAGGAACGGTGGAAACACCATATATTTT
TRBV12-3/TRBV12-4,NA,TRBJ1-2,NA,CASSLVGIGGYTF,TGTGCCAGCAGTTTAGTGGGAATTGGTGGCTACACCTTC
TRBV14,few,TRBJ1-1,NA,CASSLSRMNTEAFF,TGTGCCAGCAGCCTAAGCAGAATGAACACTGAAGCTTTCTTT
TRBV18,few,TRBJ2-7,NA,CASSKYKSPGGYEQYF,TGTGCCAGCTCAAAATATAAGTCACCCGGGGGCTACGAGCAGTACTTC
TRBV15,NA,TRBJ2-3,NA,CATSAGRGDTQYF,TGTGCCACTTCCGCGGGACGCGGGGATACGCAGTATTTT
TRBV6-2/TRBV6-3,NA,TRBJ1-5,NA,CASSYTGRSQHF,TGTGCCAGCAGTTACACGGGACGATCCCAGCATTTT
TRBV27,NA,TRBJ2-2,TRBD2,CASSLCKTISSGRNTGELFF,TGTGCCAGCAGTTTATGCAAGACAATATCTAGCGGGAGGAACACCGGGGAGCTGTTTTTT
TRBV18,few,TRBJ2-3,NA,CASSPRPQDTQYF,TGTGCCAGCTCACCACGGCCCCAAGATACGCAGTATTTT
TRBV7-8,NA,TRBJ1-5,NA,CASSLVASAFYSNQPQHF,TGTGCCAGCAGCTTAGTAGCTTCGGCATTTTATAGCAATCAGCCCCAGCATTTT
TRBV20-1,few,TRBJ1-5,NA,CSAKTVAGQPQHF,TGCAGTGCTAAGACAGTGGCAGGGCAGCCCCAGCATTTT
TRBV12-3/TRBV12-4,NA,TRBJ2-7,TRBD2,CASSLFLAGDPYEQYF,TGTGCCAGCAGTTTATTTCTAGCGGGCGATCCTTACGAGCAGTACTTC
TRBV5-1,many,TRBJ2-1,TRBD2,CASSLDSLAGALSYNEQFF,TGCGCCAGCAGCTTGGATTCACTAGCGGGAGCCCTCTCCTACAATGAGCAGTTCTTC
TRBV5-1,NA,TRBJ2-5,NA,CASSLVDFQETQYF,TGCGCCAGCAGCTTGGTCGATTTCCAAGAGACCCAGTACTTC
TRBV12-3/TRBV12-4,NA,TRBJ2-3,TRBD1,CASSQGTGGFLDTQYF,TGTGCCAGCAGCCAAGGGACAGGGGGCTTTTTAGATACGCAGTATTTT
TRBV12-3/TRBV12-4,NA,TRBJ1-3,TRBD1,CASSLGQGTNTIYF,TGTGCCAGCAGTCTGGGACAGGGGACAAACACCATATATTTT
TRBV4-1,few,TRBJ2-7,NA,CASSQYASGISYEQYF,TGCGCCAGCAGCCAGTACGCTTCCGGGATTTCCTACGAGCAGTACTTC
TRBV25-1,NA,TRBJ2-3,NA,CASSGLFTDTQYF,TGTGCCAGCAGTGGTTTATTTACAGATACGCAGTATTTT
TRBV7-9,NA,TRBJ1-1,NA,CASSITGITEAFF,TGTGCCAGCAGCATTACAGGGATCACTGAAGCTTTCTTT
TRBV7-2,NA,TRBJ2-7,NA,CASSSDPLVGYEQYF,TGTGCCAGCAGCTCCGACCCGCTTGTGGGCTACGAGCAGTACTTC
TRBV7-2,NA,TRBJ2-1,NA,CASSLGKRQFF,TGTGCCAGCAGCTTAGGGAAAAGGCAGTTCTTC
TRBV7-2,NA,TRBJ2-5,TRBD2,CASSRFQTSGLETQYF,TGTGCCAGCAGCAGATTTCAGACTAGCGGGTTAGAGACCCAGTACTTC
TRBV12-3/TRBV12-4,many,TRBJ2-7,NA,CASSPPGPYEQYF,TGTGCCAGCAGTCCACCGGGACCCTACGAGCAGTACTTC